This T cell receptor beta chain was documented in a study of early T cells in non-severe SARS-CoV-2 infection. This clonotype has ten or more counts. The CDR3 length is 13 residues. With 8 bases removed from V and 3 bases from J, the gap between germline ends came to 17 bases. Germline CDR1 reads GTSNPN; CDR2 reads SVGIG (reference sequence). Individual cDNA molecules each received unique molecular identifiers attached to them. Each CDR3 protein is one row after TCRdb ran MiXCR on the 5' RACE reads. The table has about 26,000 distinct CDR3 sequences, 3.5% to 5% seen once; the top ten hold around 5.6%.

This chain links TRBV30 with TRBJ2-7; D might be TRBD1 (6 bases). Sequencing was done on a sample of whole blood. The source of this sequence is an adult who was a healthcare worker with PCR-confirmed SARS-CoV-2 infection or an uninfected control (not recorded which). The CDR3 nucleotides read TGTGCCCTATCCAGCGACAGGATCTACGAGCAGTACTTC. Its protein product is CALSSDRIYEQYF.